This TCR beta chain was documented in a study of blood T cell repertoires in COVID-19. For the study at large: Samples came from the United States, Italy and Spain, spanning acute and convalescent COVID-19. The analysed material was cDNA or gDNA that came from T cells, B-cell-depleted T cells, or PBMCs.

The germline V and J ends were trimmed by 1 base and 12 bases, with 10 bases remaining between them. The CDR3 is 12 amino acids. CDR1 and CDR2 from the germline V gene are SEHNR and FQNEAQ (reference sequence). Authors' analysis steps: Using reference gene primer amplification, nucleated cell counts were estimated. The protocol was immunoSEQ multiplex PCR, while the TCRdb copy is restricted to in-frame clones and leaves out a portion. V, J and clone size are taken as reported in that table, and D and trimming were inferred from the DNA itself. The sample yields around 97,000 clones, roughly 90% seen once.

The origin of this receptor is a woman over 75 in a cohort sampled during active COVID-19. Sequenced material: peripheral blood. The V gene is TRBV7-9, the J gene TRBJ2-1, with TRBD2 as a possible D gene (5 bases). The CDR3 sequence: CASSLGAEVQFF. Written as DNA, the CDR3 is TGTGCCAGCAGCTTAGGGGCGGAGGTGCAGTTCTTC.